This T cell receptor (beta chain) was captured in a study of blood T cell repertoires in COVID-19. Study-wide background: Specimens from acute and convalescent COVID-19 originated in the United States, Italy and Spain.

The germline V gene has CDR1 SGHVS and CDR2 FNYEAQ. Germline trimming cut 4 bases from V and 1 base from J; bases unmatched to any gene: 4. This CDR3 is 15 amino acids long. Per the authors' pipeline: Quantification of nucleated cells was approximated via reference gene primer amplification. TCRdb's copy holds only in-frame clones and misses some; the assay was immunoSEQ multiplex PCR. The DNA was the basis for D and trimming; V, J and clone size are from that table. The sample records 250,000 to 300,000 clones, about 90% being singletons. This receptor was identified in a woman aged 45-65 years who had recovered from COVID-19. Sequenced material: peripheral blood. This chain connects TRBV7-6 to TRBJ1-3; TRBD1 matches 7 bases. CDR3 sequence (DNA): TGTGCCAGCAGCTCACCGACAGGGTCTGGAAACACCATATATTTT. Its translation is CASSSPTGSGNTIYF.